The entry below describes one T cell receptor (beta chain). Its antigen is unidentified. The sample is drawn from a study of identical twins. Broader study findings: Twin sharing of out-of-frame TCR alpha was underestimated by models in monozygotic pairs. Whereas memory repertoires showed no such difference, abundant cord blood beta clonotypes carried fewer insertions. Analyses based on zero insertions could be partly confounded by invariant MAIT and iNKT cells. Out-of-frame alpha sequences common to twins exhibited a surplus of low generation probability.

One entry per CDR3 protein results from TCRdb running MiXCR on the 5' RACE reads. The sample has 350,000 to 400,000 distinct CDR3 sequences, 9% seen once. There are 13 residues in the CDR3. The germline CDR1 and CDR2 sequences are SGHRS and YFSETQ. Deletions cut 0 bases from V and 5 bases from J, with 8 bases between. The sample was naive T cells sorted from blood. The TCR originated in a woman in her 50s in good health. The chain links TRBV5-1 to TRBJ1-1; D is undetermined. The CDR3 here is CASSLDSVTEAFF. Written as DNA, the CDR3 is TGCGCCAGCAGCTTGGATTCTGTAACTGAAGCTTTCTTT.